The 25 T cell receptor beta chains below come from one sample, sequenced in a study of blood T cell repertoires in COVID-19. The table came from immunoSEQ multiplex PCR; TCRdb's copy has only in-frame clones and leaves some out. The table shows 200,000 to 300,000 clones, with roughly 85% occurring only once. The sequenced sample consisted of peripheral blood. Receptor source: a man aged 50 to 59 with COVID-19, enrolled during active disease.

This chain connects TRBV27 to TRBJ1-4; the D gene is possibly TRBD1 (5 bases). This CDR3 has 12 residues. Germline V gives CDR1 MNHEY, CDR2 SMNVEV (reference sequence). Trimming took 8 bases from V and 8 from J, leaving 12 bases between them. CDR3 amino acids: CASGAQWEKLFF. CDR3 coding DNA: TGTGCCAGCGGGGCCCAATGGGAAAAACTGTTTTTT.

V and J are TRBV6-2 or TRBV6-3 and TRBJ2-7; 8 nucleotides agree with TRBD1. The CDR3 consists of 15 residues. Germline V gene data show CDR1 as MNHEY and CDR2 as SVGEGT. V dropped 2 bases and J dropped 4; count of bases not matched to a gene: 7. In nucleotides, the CDR3 is TGTGCCAGCAGTTACCAGGGGGCGTCCTCATACGAGCAGTACTTC. This codes for CASSYQGASSYEQYF.

This clone appeared a single time. The chain employs TRBV5-1 and TRBJ2-5, with 8 nucleotides matching TRBD2. V was clipped by 4 bases and J by 1 base; unmatched bases: 0. The CDR3 runs 13 residues. Germline V lookup: CDR1 SGHRS, CDR2 YFSETQ. Here the CDR3 reads CASSGTSQETQYF. The CDR3 DNA sequence: TGCGCCAGCAGCGGGACTAGCCAAGAGACCCAGTACTTC.

The gene calls are TRBV19 and TRBJ1-2; TRBD1 is a possible D gene (5 bases). CDR3 length: 12 amino acids. The germline V and J ends were trimmed by 7 bases and 3 bases, with 9 bases remaining between them. Per the germline V gene, CDR1 is LNHDA and CDR2 is SQIVND (reference sequence). In nucleotides, the CDR3 is TGTGCCAGTACCCCGGGGGACTATGGCTACACCTTC. This sequence encodes CASTPGDYGYTF.

The V and J genes are TRBV30 and TRBJ2-6, with 8 bases matching TRBD1. The CDR3 covers 16 residues. Unmatched junction bases numbered 3, after V lost 2 bases and J lost 0 bases. CDR1 GTSNPN and CDR2 SVGIG come from the germline V gene (reference sequence). CDR3 coding DNA: TGTGCCTGGAGTCAGGGGGCTTACTCTGGGGCCAACGTCCTGACTTTC. Residues: CAWSQGAYSGANVLTF.

The chain carries TRBV7-9 and TRBJ2-7; 11 nucleotides agree with TRBD1. Germline V CDR1 and CDR2: SEHNR, FQNEAQ (reference sequence). Germline trimming cut 5 bases from V and 3 bases from J; bases unmatched to any gene: 3. This CDR3 is 14 amino acids long. The CDR3 here is CASSQGTGGYEQYF. The CDR3 DNA follows: TGTGCCAGCAGCCAAGGGACAGGGGGCTACGAGCAGTACTTC.

The chain recombines TRBV4-2 with TRBJ2-6, with D possibly TRBD2 on 5 matching bases. Trimming removed 4 bases from V and 0 bases from J, with 10 bases in between. CDR3 size: 16 residues. The V gene's germline CDR1 is LGHNA and CDR2 YNFKEQ. CDR3 protein: CASSLDDYSGANVLTF. CDR3 coding DNA: TGTGCCAGCAGCCTTGACGACTACTCTGGGGCCAACGTCCTGACTTTC.

The V call is TRBV18, the J call TRBJ2-2, with D possibly TRBD1 on 5 matching bases. The CDR3 is 12 amino acids. Germline V lookup: CDR1 KGHSH, CDR2 LQKENI. Trimming shortened V by 8 bases and J by 10 bases, and 14 bases separated the two germline ends. The chain's CDR3 is CASRGQLEELFF. The CDR3 DNA reads as TGTGCCAGCAGGGGTCAGTTGGAGGAGCTGTTTTTT.

This chain connects TRBV7-6 to TRBJ2-1, with TRBD1 matching 9 bases. Losses at the gene ends were 4 bases for V and 5 bases for J; bases not matched to a gene: 3. The germline V gene encodes CDR1 SGHVS and CDR2 FNYEAQ. The CDR3 has 14 amino acids. The CDR3 nucleotides are TGTGCCAGCAGCTGGGGACAGGGCCACAATGAGCAGTTCTTC. It translates to CASSWGQGHNEQFF.

This clone has only a few counts. The chain links TRBV3-1 (or the pseudogene TRBV3-2) to TRBJ1-5; weak D call: TRBD1 (5 bases). V lost 6 bases, J lost 5 bases, and 11 bases lay in between. The CDR3 runs to 13 residues. CDR1 is LGHDT, CDR2 YNNKEL, per germline (reference sequence). The CDR3 bases are TGTGCCAGCAGTGGGCAGGGTGATCAGCCCCAGCATTTT. This translates into CASSGQGDQPQHF.

This chain links TRBV28 with TRBJ1-4, with a possible D match to TRBD1 (6 bases). V gave up 5 bases and J gave up 1 base, with 11 bases separating them. The CDR3 is 15 amino acids. Germline V gene data show CDR1 as MDHEN and CDR2 as SYDVKM. The DNA for the CDR3 is TGTGCCAGCAGTATTGGGGGCCGAACTAATGAAAAACTGTTTTTT. This translates into CASSIGGRTNEKLFF.

V usage is TRBV10-3 and J usage is TRBJ2-7; 10 bases agree with TRBD2. CDR1 is ENHRY, CDR2 SYGVKD, per germline. The CDR3 covers 16 residues. V lost 4 bases, J lost 5 bases, and 11 bases stayed unmatched. CDR3 residues: CAISAGTSVTMDEQYF. Here the CDR3 DNA reads TGTGCCATCAGTGCCGGGACTAGCGTTACGATGGACGAGCAGTACTTC.

The V call is TRBV11-3, the J call TRBJ2-2; 10 bases are shared with TRBD2. J gave up 5 bases and V 3 bases, and 6 bases lay outside the gene matches. The germline V gene encodes CDR1 SGHNT and CDR2 YENEEA. The CDR3 contains 16 residues. This chain's CDR3 is CASSLGLASRTGELFF. The CDR3 DNA is TGTGCCAGCAGCTTGGGACTAGCGAGCAGGACCGGGGAGCTGTTTTTT.

The rearrangement links TRBV6-5 to TRBJ1-1; 9 nucleotides line up with TRBD1. CDR1 and CDR2 from the germline V gene are MNHEY and SVGAGI. With V trimmed by 6 bases and J by 1 base, 6 bases remained unmatched. The length of the CDR3 is 15 residues. CDR3 protein: CASSRTGAGNTEAFF. Here the CDR3 DNA reads TGTGCCAGCAGCAGGACAGGGGCCGGGAACACTGAAGCTTTCTTT.

This sequence joins TRBV6-5 and TRBJ2-3; D is perhaps TRBD1 (5 bases). V dropped 2 bases and J dropped 9 bases, with 6 bases sitting between them. The CDR3 has 11 amino acids. Germline V gene lookup returns CDR1 MNHEY and CDR2 SVGAGI. CDR3 protein: CASSYRGTQYF. The CDR3 nucleotides are TGTGCCAGCAGTTACAGGGGAACGCAGTATTTT.

The chain couples TRBV9 to TRBJ2-7, with 10 bases aligning to TRBD1. The germline gives CDR1 SGDLS, CDR2 YYNGEE. J lost 7 bases, V lost 2 bases, and 6 bases had no gene match. CDR3 length equals 14 residues. The DNA for the CDR3 is TGTGCCAGCAGCGTGGGACAGGGGCCCAGGGAGCAGTACTTC. Translation: CASSVGQGPREQYF.

The chain uses TRBV6-4 and TRBJ1-5; no clear D gene. V was clipped by 0 bases and J by 6 bases, with 15 bases between them. There are 16 residues in the CDR3. The germline gives CDR1 MRHNA, CDR2 SNTAGT. CDR3 DNA: TGTGCCAGCAGTGACTCGGAGGCCGCGAGGGTTCAGCCCCAGCATTTT. Its translation is CASSDSEAARVQPQHF.

J is TRBJ1-3 and V is TRBV5-4; D remains unclear. This CDR3 region has 16 residues. Germline assignment: CDR1 SGHNT and CDR2 YYREEE (reference sequence). V was shortened by 0 bases and J by 4 bases, with 14 bases between the two germline ends. The CDR3 DNA reads as TGTGCCAGCAGCTTGGGTTCATCGGGGTACGGAAACACCATATATTTT. The encoded protein is CASSLGSSGYGNTIYF.

J is TRBJ2-3 and V is TRBV10-3; 8 nucleotides line up with TRBD1. Germline V gives CDR1 ENHRY, CDR2 SYGVKD. The CDR3 is 16 residues long. V shed 5 bases and J 4 bases; nucleotides not matched to a gene: 11. The CDR3 DNA is TGTGCCATCAGTTTTCTGGACAGGGTGTCGGCAGATACGCAGTATTTT. Amino acids: CAISFLDRVSADTQYF.

This clone was recorded once. The gene calls are TRBV18 and TRBJ1-3; D is uncertain. V was shortened by 0 bases and J by 1 base, with 7 bases between the two germline ends. The CDR3 has 15 residues. Germline assignment: CDR1 KGHSH and CDR2 LQKENI. CDR3 DNA sequence: TGTGCCAGCTCACCACCGGGGAGTTCTGGAAACACCATATATTTT. Amino acids: CASSPPGSSGNTIYF.

The chain couples TRBV9 to TRBJ2-1, with a tentative D call TRBD1 (5 bases). The CDR3 runs 15 residues. V was trimmed by 2 bases and J by 4 bases, leaving 13 bases between them. Germline V gene lookup returns CDR1 SGDLS and CDR2 YYNGEE. DNA for the CDR3: TGTGCCAGCAGCGTGGACATTTTGTTTTACAATGAGCAGTTCTTC. This sequence encodes CASSVDILFYNEQFF.

V usage is TRBV7-9 and J usage is TRBJ1-1; possible D gene TRBD1, 6 bases. The length of the CDR3 is 13 residues. Trimming pared 3 bases from V and 5 bases from J, leaving 10 bases between. From germline, CDR1 is SEHNR and CDR2 FQNEAQ (reference sequence). CDR3 region: CASSLGAQTEAFF. DNA for the CDR3: TGTGCCAGCAGCTTGGGGGCGCAGACTGAAGCTTTCTTT.

J is TRBJ2-1 and V is TRBV2; TRBD2 is a possible D gene (6 bases). This CDR3 comprises 15 residues. V shed 5 bases and J shed 0 bases, with 11 bases lying between them. The V gene's germline CDR1 is SNHLY and CDR2 FYNNEI. The CDR3 DNA is TGTGCCAGCAGTTGGGACTGGAGCTCCTACAATGAGCAGTTCTTC. It codes for CASSWDWSSYNEQFF.

The chain has TRBV7-2 and TRBJ1-3, with 7 positions matching TRBD1. J lost 3 bases, V lost 2 bases, and 16 bases had no gene match. The CDR3 extends over 19 amino acids. Germline V lookup: CDR1 SGHTA, CDR2 FQGNSA. The CDR3 DNA sequence: TGTGCCAGCAGCTTATGGACAGGTTCTACTCTTCCTTTTGGAAACACCATATATTTT. This gives the protein CASSLWTGSTLPFGNTIYF.

The chain has TRBV18 and TRBJ2-2; 8 bases are shared with TRBD1. Unmatched junction bases numbered 8, after V lost 3 bases and J lost 5 bases. This CDR3 has 16 residues. Germline V gene sequence: CDR1 KGHSH, CDR2 LQKENI. Written as DNA, the CDR3 is TGTGCCAGCTCACCCCTGAGGACAGGGAGAACCGGGGAGCTGTTTTTT. Translated, it gives CASSPLRTGRTGELFF.